These 3 T cell receptor beta chains came from one sample sequenced in a study of vaccination and CD4 T cells after COVID-19. Treatment denoted: roughly 11-day PBMC culture with coronavirus spike peptide pools or control peptides (ViraFEST assay). An Oncomine TCR Beta short-read assay was used to sequence the DNA from cultured CD4+ T cells. TCRdb itself ran the PCR reads through MiXCR, one entry per CDR3 protein. The sample contains around 13,000 distinct CDR3 sequences, 74% of which appear only once. These receptors lack a known antigen. This sample comprised CD4+ T cells from blood, cultured in vitro, obtained after SARS-CoV-2 vaccination. The receptors originated from a human donor who received a COVID-19 vaccine.

J is TRBJ2-4 and V is TRBV5-1, with a possible D match to TRBD1 (6 bases). Between the trimmed V and J ends, which lost 4 bases and 9 bases, there was a span of 17 bases. Germline values: CDR1 SGHRS, CDR2 YFSETQ. The CDR3 is made up of 14 amino acids. The DNA of the CDR3 is TGCGCCAGCAGCGAATTACAGGGTTCTGGCATTCAGTACTTC. This translates into CASSELQGSGIQYF.

This clonotype came up once. The chain is built from TRBV6-1 and TRBJ2-5; 11 nucleotides match TRBD2. Germline CDR1 is MNHNS and CDR2 is SASEGT. Trimming removed 4 bases from V and 0 bases from J; junction bases left unmatched: 4. This CDR3 spans 16 amino acids. The CDR3 coding sequence is TGTGCCAGCAGTGTGGGGACTAGCGGATACCAAGAGACCCAGTACTTC. Protein: CASSVGTSGYQETQYF.

The rearrangement links TRBV7-2 to TRBJ2-5; 8 bases line up with TRBD2. This CDR3 is built from 15 residues. J lost 5 bases, V lost 0 bases, and 5 bases had no gene match. Germline loops: CDR1 SGHTA, CDR2 FQGNSA. The CDR3 nucleotides are TGTGCCAGCAGCTTAGCAGCTTCTAGCGGGGAGACCCAGTACTTC. This gives the protein CASSLAASSGETQYF.